A single sample is the source of the 10 T cell receptor beta chains below, sequenced in a study of CD8+CD57+ T cells in acquired aplastic anemia. The patients chosen for sequencing had shown expansion of CD8+CD57+ cells (detected by flow cytometry). CDR3 and TCR beta VDJ profiling relied on genomic DNA as the template. TCRdb re-analysed the reads in MiXCR, keeping a single row per CDR3 protein. The table lists 150,000 to 200,000 distinct CDR3 sequences, about 50% of them singletons. The source material was sorted CD4+, CD8+, or CD8+CD57+ T cells (not recorded which) from PBMCs. The receptors derive from a human donor with aplastic anemia.

This chain connects TRBV5-6 to TRBJ1-6, with D possibly TRBD1 on 6 matching bases. This CDR3 is 15 amino acids long. The V and J ends lost 5 bases and 10 bases respectively, with 19 bases between them. Germline CDR1 SGHDT, CDR2 YYEEEE. The CDR3 DNA reads as TGTGCCAGCAGTCCTCCCCCCAGGGGTCTATCACCCCTCCACTTT. This gives the protein CASSPPPRGLSPLHF.

Details on this clonotype: A much larger clone lies a single base off, so this may be a read error. The V call is TRBV9, the J call TRBJ2-7, with D possibly being TRBD2 (5 bases). Trimming cost V 4 bases and J 7 bases, with 18 bases left between them. Germline CDR1 is SGDLS and CDR2 is YYNGEE. This CDR3 region has 14 residues. CDR3 DNA sequence: TGTGCCAGCAGCCTCGGTAGAGGGCCAATTGAGCAGTACTTC. Translation gives CASSLGRGPIEQYF.

This clonotype was observed once. The genes are TRBV2 and TRBJ1-1; D call uncertain. The germline gives CDR1 SNHLY, CDR2 FYNNEI. Trimming cost V 6 bases and J 8 bases, with 10 bases left between them. The CDR3 loop spans 11 amino acids. The CDR3 bases are TGTGCCAGCAGGGCGACCGTAGAAGCTTTCTTT. It codes for CASRATVEAFF.

This clonotype came up many times. The chain couples TRBV5-5 to TRBJ2-7, with D perhaps TRBD2 (6 bases). The CDR3 contains 12 residues. With 4 bases removed from V and 4 bases from J, the gap between germline ends came to 9 bases. Per germline, CDR1 SGHKS and CDR2 YYEKEE (reference sequence). DNA for the CDR3: TGTGCCAGCAGCACGACTAGTTACGAGCAGTACTTC. Protein sequence: CASSTTSYEQYF.

This clonotype was seen ten or more times. This chain links TRBV25-1 with TRBJ2-7; a weak D match, TRBD2 (5 bases). Germline loops: CDR1 MGHDK, CDR2 SYGVNS. The CDR3 contains 13 residues. V was shortened by 6 bases and J by 3 bases, with 12 bases between the two germline ends. CDR3 loop: CASRNRGFYEQYF. CDR3 in DNA: TGTGCCAGCAGGAATCGGGGATTCTACGAGCAGTACTTC.

This clonotype occurred once. The V and J genes are TRBV29-1 and TRBJ2-7, with no clear D. The CDR3 contains 13 residues. V dropped 1 base and J dropped 6 bases, with 13 bases sitting between them. Germline lookup yields CDR1 SQVTM and CDR2 ANQGSEA. CDR3 coding DNA: TGCAGCGTTGAAGGGACCCAAAGTCCCGAGCAGTACTTC. It codes for CSVEGTQSPEQYF.

The chain recombines TRBV15 with TRBJ2-1, with 7 bases identical to TRBD2. This CDR3 comprises 13 residues. Germline assignment: CDR1 LNHNV and CDR2 YYDKDF (reference sequence). The CDR3 nucleotides are TGTGCGACGGGAGGCTTATCCTACAATGAGCAGTTCTTC. This sequence encodes CATGGLSYNEQFF.

This chain joins TRBV2 and TRBJ2-7; the D is unclear. The CDR3 is made up of 15 amino acids. Trimming stripped 6 bases from V and 3 bases from J, with 18 bases between. Germline V gene lookup returns CDR1 SNHLY and CDR2 FYNNEI. The CDR3 is CASSFTVGLGYEQYF. The CDR3 DNA follows: TGTGCCAGCAGCTTCACGGTAGGATTGGGCTACGAGCAGTACTTC.

The chain carries TRBV10-1 and TRBJ2-1; D unresolved. In germline, CDR1 is WNHNN, CDR2 SYGVQD (reference sequence). V shed 5 bases and J shed 9 bases, with 11 bases lying between them. CDR3 length: 12 residues. This chain's CDR3 is CASSRASSEQFF. The CDR3 DNA reads TGCGCCAGCAGTCGGGCAAGTAGTGAGCAGTTCTTC.

Regarding this clonotype: Possible read error: a much larger clone is one base away. V gene TRBV4-2 combines with J gene TRBJ2-1; 8 bases line up with TRBD1. CDR3 size: 16 residues. Germline values: CDR1 LGHNA, CDR2 YNFKEQ. The CDR3 protein is CASSRQGDRPIPEQSF. The CDR3 region has the DNA TGTGCCAGCAGCCGCCAAGGGGACAGGCCAATACCTGAGCAGTCCTTC.